One sample yielded the 32 T cell receptor beta chains listed below, sequenced in a study of T-cell reconstitution after alpha-beta-depleted transplantation in children. The TCRbeta library incorporated unique molecular identifiers. MiXCR, applied by TCRdb to the PCR reads, yields one record per CDR3 protein. Seen here are around 94,000 distinct CDR3 sequences, roughly 7.6% observed once, and the top ten hold around 15%. The sequencing used PBMCs, collected before TCRalphabeta/CD19-depleted stem cell transplant. The receptors come from a boy between 2 and 15 years old with acute lymphoblastic leukemia, due to receive a stem cell transplant.

This clonotype was observed at least ten times. The genes are TRBV29-1 and TRBJ1-2; maybe TRBD1 (6 bases). The germline gives CDR1 SQVTM, CDR2 ANQGSEA. The V gene lost 4 bases and the J gene lost 12 bases, with 15 bases spanning the gap. The CDR3 loop spans 11 amino acids. The CDR3 DNA reads TGCAGCGTTGTGGGGGGGCAAGGGGACACCTTC. Its translation: CSVVGGQGDTF.

This clonotype was seen a handful of times. The chain has TRBV13 and TRBJ2-5, with D unresolved. V was clipped by 4 bases and J by 4 bases, with 16 bases between them. Germline-derived CDR1 and CDR2 are PRHDT and FYEKMQ (reference sequence). The CDR3 loop spans 15 amino acids. The CDR3 DNA reads as TGTGCCAGCAGCTACAACAATGGCCTGGGAGAGACCCAGTACTTC. Its protein is CASSYNNGLGETQYF.

This clonotype was counted only a few times. CDR3 amino acids: CASSLALGQAYYNEQFF. In nucleotides, the CDR3 is TGTGCCAGCAGCTTAGCCTTAGGACAAGCTTACTACAATGAGCAGTTCTTC. The chain recombines TRBV7-6 with TRBJ2-1; D may be TRBD1 (5 bases). With 0 bases removed from V and 3 bases from J, the gap between germline ends came to 15 bases. CDR1 is SGHVS, CDR2 FNYEAQ, per germline. The length of the CDR3 is 17 residues.

This clonotype appeared many times. This chain joins TRBV20-1 and TRBJ1-6; D is unclear. Germline loops: CDR1 DFQATT, CDR2 SNEGSKA (reference sequence). CDR3 length: 15 amino acids. V was pared by 4 bases and J by 9 bases, with 19 bases between. The CDR3 loop is CSATPLPGVSSPLHF. Here the CDR3 DNA reads TGCAGTGCTACGCCCCTCCCGGGAGTTAGTTCACCCCTCCACTTT.

This clonotype was detected only a few times. The J gene is TRBJ2-3, the V gene TRBV5-1; D is possibly TRBD1 (7 bases). Looked up from germline, CDR1 is SGHRS and CDR2 is YFSETQ. The CDR3 totals 16 residues. Trimming left V 1 base short and J 7 bases short, with 19 bases between. CDR3 protein: CASSLNRQGEAYTQYF. DNA of the CDR3: TGCGCCAGCAGCTTGAATCGGCAGGGGGAGGCTTATACGCAGTATTTT.

This clonotype is large within its sample. The chain carries TRBV28 and TRBJ2-1, with 7 positions matching TRBD2. V gave up 7 bases and J gave up 7 bases; unmatched junction bases: 16. Germline CDR1 and CDR2: MDHEN and SYDVKM. This CDR3 region has 16 residues. The CDR3 here is CASTLLSSGAWNEQFF. CDR3 in DNA: TGTGCCAGCACCCTACTTTCCAGCGGGGCATGGAATGAGCAGTTCTTC.

The genes are TRBV3-1 and TRBJ2-7; TRBD1 aligns across 7 bases. Germline loops: CDR1 LGHDT, CDR2 YNNKEL (reference sequence). This CDR3 region has 13 residues. The J segment lost 5 bases and the V segment lost 5 bases, leaving 6 bases of the junction unmatched. The CDR3 nucleotides read TGTGCCAGCAGCAGGTTACAGGGGAACGAGCAGTACTTC. Protein sequence: CASSRLQGNEQYF.

This chain links TRBV10-3 with TRBJ2-7, with TRBD2 identical over 10 bases. V was clipped by 0 bases and J by 6 bases; unmatched bases: 20. CDR3 size: 20 residues. The germline V gene has CDR1 ENHRY and CDR2 SYGVKD. The chain's CDR3 is CAISESVGSGGAFALGEQYF. The CDR3 nucleotides are TGTGCCATCAGTGAGTCGGTTGGAAGCGGGGGGGCTTTTGCCCTCGGCGAGCAGTACTTC.

In this sample, this clonotype turned up a few times. The CDR3 is CASSEGAANEKLFF. The CDR3 DNA sequence: TGTGCCAGTTCCGAGGGGGCGGCGAATGAAAAACTGTTTTTT. The rearrangement joins TRBV19 to TRBJ1-4; 7 bases are shared with TRBD1. Germline-derived CDR1 and CDR2 are LNHDA and SQIVND (reference sequence). V was pared by 8 bases and J by 5 bases, with 8 bases of the junction left unmatched. The CDR3 is made up of 14 amino acids.

This clonotype was observed a few times. The rearrangement joins TRBV29-1 to TRBJ2-5, with D possibly being TRBD1 or TRBD2 (5 bases each). The CDR3 covers 12 residues. Per the germline V gene, CDR1 is SQVTM and CDR2 is ANQGSEA. V was shortened by 7 bases and J by 2 bases, with 11 bases between the two germline ends. In nucleotides, the CDR3 is TGCAGCGCCGGGACGGGACAAGAGACCCAGTACTTC. Translated: CSAGTGQETQYF. Based on the CDR3 plus reference TRBV29-1 and TRBJ2-5, the full variable domain is SAVISQKPSRDICQRGTSLTIQCQVDSQVTMMFWYRQQPGQSLTLIATANQGSEATYESGFVIDKFPISRPNLTFSTLTVSNMSPEDSSIYLCSAGTGQETQYFGPGTRLLVL.

The J gene is TRBJ1-1, the V gene TRBV6-4; possibly TRBD1 for D (5 bases). Trimming removed 8 bases at V and 1 base at J, with 14 bases between. Germline CDR1 is MRHNA and CDR2 is SNTAGT. The CDR3 is made up of 14 amino acids. CDR3 DNA sequence: TGTGCCAGCTCCCCCGGGGGGACGAACACTGAAGCTTTCTTT. Its protein is CASSPGGTNTEAFF.

This clonotype appeared a few times. The rearrangement joins TRBV5-5 to TRBJ2-1; D is perhaps TRBD1 or TRBD2 (5 bases each). Trimming took 5 bases from V and 8 from J, leaving 17 bases between them. CDR3 size: 14 residues. CDR1 and CDR2 from the germline V gene are SGHKS and YYEKEE (reference sequence). CDR3: CASRTPWGKDEQFF. CDR3 in DNA: TGTGCCAGCAGGACCCCATGGGGGAAGGATGAGCAGTTCTTC.

This clonotype was seen more than once but under ten times. The chain carries TRBV12-3 or TRBV12-4 and TRBJ1-4, with TRBD1 matching 10 bases. The CDR3 covers 15 residues. J lost 6 bases, V lost 6 bases, and 7 bases had no gene match. CDR3 nucleotides: TGTGCCAGCAGCTCCGCCGGGACAGGGGATGAAAAACTGTTTTTT. Protein: CASSSAGTGDEKLFF.

This clonotype was seen a handful of times. This sequence joins TRBV5-4 and TRBJ2-7; 7 bases are a match to TRBD2. The CDR3 has 15 residues. The ends lost 2 bases at V and 1 base at J; junction bases unmatched: 6. Germline CDR1 SGHNT, CDR2 YYREEE (reference sequence). CDR3 sequence: CASSFGGGNSYEQYF. For the CDR3, the DNA is TGTGCCAGCAGCTTTGGGGGGGGGAATTCCTACGAGCAGTACTTC.

The V and J genes are TRBV27 and TRBJ1-5; no definite D call. The CDR3 covers 14 residues. Germline CDR1 and CDR2: MNHEY and SMNVEV (reference sequence). V was clipped by 5 bases and J by 7 bases, with 15 bases between them. The CDR3 coding sequence is TGTGCCAGCAGTCCTTATGCGCGTGAGCAGCCCCAGCATTTT. This translates into CASSPYAREQPQHF.

The chain is built from TRBV5-1 and TRBJ1-2, with D possibly matching TRBD1 (6 bases). The V and J ends lost 4 bases and 2 bases respectively, with 9 bases between them. The germline CDR1 and CDR2 sequences are SGHRS and YFSETQ. The CDR3 totals 13 residues. The CDR3 region is CASSRGTNYGYTF. CDR3 in DNA: TGCGCCAGCAGCCGAGGGACAAACTATGGCTACACCTTC.

This rearrangement joins TRBV6-1 to TRBJ2-5, with TRBD1 as a possible D gene (5 bases). The V gene's germline CDR1 is MNHNS and CDR2 SASEGT. The CDR3 spans 15 residues. V was cut by 0 bases and J by 2 bases, with 10 bases left in between. This CDR3 is CASSEAMGLQETQYF. The CDR3 DNA follows: TGTGCCAGCAGTGAAGCCATGGGGCTTCAAGAGACCCAGTACTTC.

This clonotype has a count of ten or more. The rearrangement uses TRBV2 and TRBJ2-5; 8 nucleotides match TRBD1. Looked up from germline, CDR1 is SNHLY and CDR2 is FYNNEI. This CDR3 contains 13 residues. J gave up 3 bases and V 11 bases, and 8 bases lay outside the gene matches. CDR3 sequence: CAQRVGQEETQYF. CDR3 coding DNA: TGTGCCCAAAGGGTGGGACAGGAAGAGACCCAGTACTTC.

The table lists this clonotype with a few counts. The rearrangement joins TRBV7-2 to TRBJ2-7; tentative D call: TRBD2 (6 bases). Per germline, CDR1 SGHTA and CDR2 FQGNSA. The CDR3 runs 16 residues. Trimming removed 2 bases at V and 2 bases at J, with 16 bases between. The CDR3 region is CASSLWGDGWTYEQYF. The CDR3 DNA sequence: TGTGCCAGCAGCTTATGGGGGGATGGATGGACCTACGAGCAGTACTTC. The variable domain in full, with the rest retrieved from reference TRBV7-2 and TRBJ2-7, is GAGVSQSPSNKVTEKGKDVELRCDPISGHTALYWYRQSLGQGLEFLIYFQGNSAPDKSGLPSDRFSAERTGGSVSTLTIQRTQQEDSAVYLCASSLWGDGWTYEQYFGPGTRLTVT.

This clonotype showed up many times. The gene calls are TRBV20-1 and TRBJ2-3; the D is unclear. Trimming shortened V by 0 bases and J by 2 bases, and 9 bases separated the two germline ends. The CDR3 has 14 residues. The germline gives CDR1 DFQATT, CDR2 SNEGSKA (reference sequence). CDR3 DNA: TGCAGTGCTAGAGATCGGATCTCCACAGATACGCAGTATTTT. It yields the protein CSARDRISTDTQYF.

This clonotype was detected a few times. This CDR3 is CASSPRGGNTGELFF. DNA for the CDR3: TGTGCCAGCAGCCCCAGAGGGGGAAACACCGGGGAGCTGTTTTTT. The V call is TRBV11-3, the J call TRBJ2-2; possibly TRBD1 for D (6 bases). Trimming removed 5 bases at V and 2 bases at J, with 12 bases between. Looked up from germline, CDR1 is SGHNT and CDR2 is YENEEA. CDR3 length equals 15 residues.

V and J are TRBV4-1 and TRBJ1-1; TRBD1 matches 11 bases. The CDR3 has 17 residues. The germline CDR1 and CDR2 sequences are MGHRA and YSYEKL. Unmatched junction bases numbered 8, after V lost 4 bases and J lost 1 base. The CDR3 DNA sequence: TGCGCCAGCAGCCCCCGCCAGGGACAGGGGGGGAACACTGAAGCTTTCTTT. The encoded protein is CASSPRQGQGGNTEAFF.

The rearrangement uses TRBV7-2 and TRBJ2-2; D may be TRBD1 (6 bases). Germline-derived CDR1 and CDR2 are SGHTA and FQGNSA. V was trimmed by 5 bases and J by 6 bases, leaving 10 bases between them. There are 13 residues in the CDR3. The CDR3 reads CASSRQDPGELFF. CDR3 nucleotides: TGTGCCAGCAGCCGACAGGACCCCGGGGAGCTGTTTTTT.

This clonotype appeared many times. This chain links TRBV27 with TRBJ1-1, with D tentatively TRBD1 (5 bases). V was shortened by 6 bases and J by 4 bases, with 12 bases between the two germline ends. This CDR3 contains 13 residues. Germline CDR1 and CDR2: MNHEY and SMNVEV (reference sequence). The CDR3 sequence is CASSPGGRTEAFF. As DNA, the CDR3 is TGTGCCAGCAGCCCCGGGGGACGCACTGAAGCTTTCTTT.

Only a few counts were recorded for this clonotype. The chain links TRBV19 to TRBJ1-1; D call uncertain. This CDR3 contains 12 residues. CDR1 and CDR2 (germline): LNHDA, SQIVND (reference sequence). V gave up 3 bases and J gave up 4 bases, with 6 bases separating them. The CDR3, as DNA: TGTGCCAGTAGTATCGGATTCACTGAAGCTTTCTTT. It specifies CASSIGFTEAFF. Full variable domain (remainder filled in from reference TRBV19 and TRBJ1-1): DGGITQSPKYLFRKEGQNVTLSCEQNLNHDAMYWYRQDPGQGLRLIYYSQIVNDFQKGDIAEGYSVSREKKESFPLTVTSAQKNPTAFYLCASSIGFTEAFFGQGTRLTVV.

The chain joins TRBV5-5 to TRBJ2-7; 12 positions match TRBD1. The CDR3 spans 17 residues. Germline V CDR1 and CDR2: SGHKS, YYEKEE (reference sequence). V was pared by 0 bases and J by 1 base, with 5 bases of the junction left unmatched. CDR3 coding DNA: TGTGCCAGCAGCTTGGAGGGGACAGGGGGCCTATCCTACGAGCAGTACTTC. Protein product: CASSLEGTGGLSYEQYF. Full variable domain (outside the CDR3, taken from reference TRBV5-5 and TRBJ2-7): DAGVTQSPTHLIKTRGQQVTLRCSPISGHKSVSWYQQVLGQGPQFIFQYYEKEERGRGNFPDRFSARQFPNYSSELNVNALLLGDSALYLCASSLEGTGGLSYEQYFGPGTRLTVT.

There are many counts of this clonotype. This rearrangement joins TRBV29-1 to TRBJ2-7; TRBD1 agrees at 8 bases. This CDR3 is 17 amino acids long. Germline V gene lookup returns CDR1 SQVTM and CDR2 ANQGSEA. V dropped 4 bases and J dropped 2; count of bases not matched to a gene: 16. This chain's CDR3 is CSVALYGRQGPAYEQYF. The CDR3 DNA follows: TGCAGCGTTGCTTTATATGGTAGACAGGGGCCAGCCTACGAGCAGTACTTC.

The chain recombines TRBV6-1 with TRBJ2-5, with TRBD2 matching 9 bases. V dropped 6 bases and J dropped 9; count of bases not matched to a gene: 11. From germline, CDR1 is MNHNS and CDR2 SASEGT. CDR3 length: 14 residues. The CDR3 sequence: CASRPAGGIGPQYF. DNA of the CDR3: TGTGCCAGCAGGCCAGCGGGGGGCATCGGGCCCCAGTACTTC.

This clonotype occurred many times. The J gene is TRBJ2-5, the V gene TRBV5-1; TRBD2 aligns across 9 bases. V lost 3 bases and J lost 5; bases outside the gene matches: 14. The germline gives CDR1 SGHRS, CDR2 YFSETQ. The CDR3 contains 17 residues. The CDR3 reads CASSSLSGLAYGETQYF. In DNA, the CDR3 is TGCGCCAGCAGCTCGCTATCGGGACTAGCATACGGGGAGACCCAGTACTTC.

The J gene is TRBJ2-1, the V gene TRBV7-2; the D gene is possibly TRBD2 (6 bases). Germline CDR1 reads SGHTA; CDR2 reads FQGNSA. This CDR3 is built from 15 residues. The V end was cut by 2 bases, the J end by 3 bases, with 11 bases between. The CDR3 coding sequence is TGTGCCAGCAGCTTAAAGCCCGGGGGCTACAATGAGCAGTTCTTC. Translation: CASSLKPGGYNEQFF.

The chain joins TRBV4-1 to TRBJ1-1, with D uncertain. The length of the CDR3 is 12 residues. V was cut by 1 base and J by 6 bases, with 6 bases left in between. CDR1 and CDR2 from the germline V gene are MGHRA and YSYEKL. The CDR3 here is CASSQGGAEAFF. CDR3 bases: TGCGCCAGCAGCCAAGGTGGAGCTGAAGCTTTCTTT.

The chain recombines TRBV7-2 with TRBJ2-3, with unresolved D. Trimming removed 4 bases from V and 0 bases from J, with 8 bases in between. Germline CDR1 and CDR2: SGHTA and FQGNSA. The length of the CDR3 is 14 residues. In DNA, the CDR3 is TGTGCCAGCAGCTCACGGGCAAGCACAGATACGCAGTATTTT. This encodes CASSSRASTDTQYF.